The rows below give T cell receptor beta chains drawn from one sample of a study of blood T cell repertoires in COVID-19. Some clones are missing from TCRdb's copy, which holds only in-frame ones; the method was immunoSEQ multiplex PCR. In the table there are about 68,000 clones, about 91% of which are singletons. Sequencing was carried out using peripheral blood. These receptors originate from a man in his fifties with active COVID-19. CDR3s include the opening cysteine and the closing phenylalanine or tryptophan. D genes are given only for firm matches. Size is stated for part of the rows, as once, few or many counts, or as a class when the clone is expanded.

V,D,size,J,length,CDR3,DNA
TRBV7-2,-,-,TRBJ2-5,16,CASSLLGASLGQTQYF,TGTGCCAGCAGCCTCCTAGGGGCCTCCTTGGGGCAGACCCAGTACTTC
TRBV9,-,-,TRBJ2-7,16,CASSVGAGRTPYEQYF,TGTGCCAGCAGCGTTGGGGCCGGCCGAACTCCCTACGAGCAGTACTTC
TRBV27,-,-,TRBJ1-1,15,CASSLITGMNTEAFF,TGTGCCAGCAGTTTAATCACAGGGATGAACACTGAAGCTTTCTTT
TRBV5-6,TRBD1,-,TRBJ1-6,15,CASSFGQVWSSPLHF,TGTGCCAGCAGCTTCGGACAGGTTTGGTCCTCACCCCTCCACTTT
TRBV7-2,-,-,TRBJ2-1,16,CASSYRQYRSYNEQFF,TGTGCCAGCAGCTACCGACAGTACCGCTCCTACAATGAGCAGTTCTTC
TRBV7-2,TRBD1,once,TRBJ1-2,14,CASSLVEGAEGYTF,TGTGCCAGCAGCTTAGTAGAGGGGGCGGAGGGCTACACCTTC
TRBV5-1,TRBD2,-,TRBJ2-5,16,CASSLGTSGVQETQYF,TGCGCCAGCAGCTTAGGGACTAGCGGGGTTCAAGAGACCCAGTACTTC
TRBV28,TRBD1,-,TRBJ1-1,17,CASSLRTGGSETTEAFF,TGTGCCAGCAGTTTAAGGACAGGGGGATCGGAGACCACTGAAGCTTTCTTT
TRBV5-5,-,-,TRBJ1-5,16,CASSLVVGATDQPQHF,TGTGCCAGCAGCTTGGTTGTGGGGGCAACGGATCAGCCCCAGCATTTT
TRBV4-1,-,-,TRBJ1-1,14,CASSQAGRSTEAFF,TGCGCCAGCAGCCAAGCTGGGAGAAGCACTGAAGCTTTCTTT
TRBV4-1,TRBD2,-,TRBJ2-3,16,CASSQGIAGVTDTQYF,TGCGCCAGCAGCCAAGGGATAGCGGGGGTCACAGATACGCAGTATTTT
TRBV19,TRBD1,-,TRBJ2-7,14,CASSMTGRMYEQYF,TGTGCCAGTAGTATGACAGGGAGAATGTACGAGCAGTACTTC
TRBV4-1,-,once,TRBJ2-3,16,CASSQDLQGSTDTQYF,TGCGCCAGCAGCCAAGATCTGCAGGGTAGCACAGATACGCAGTATTTT
TRBV29-1,-,-,TRBJ1-2,15,CSVSQGTPQNYGYTF,TGCAGCGTTTCTCAGGGGACACCCCAAAACTATGGCTACACCTTC
TRBV10-3,-,-,TRBJ1-2,13,CAISDLDRQNPLF,TGTGCCATCAGTGATCTCGACAGGCAAAACCCCCTCTTC
TRBV5-1,-,-,TRBJ1-6,17,CASSASTGIGFNSPLHF,TGCGCCAGCAGCGCATCAACAGGGATAGGTTTTAATTCACCCCTCCACTTT
TRBV6-2/TRBV6-3,-,-,TRBJ2-7,14,CASSTRQDSYEQYF,TGTGCCAGCAGTACACGACAGGATTCCTACGAGCAGTACTTC
TRBV11-2,TRBD2,-,TRBJ2-5,15,CASSLGGGGQETQYF,TGTGCCAGCAGCTTAGGCGGGGGAGGGCAAGAGACCCAGTACTTC
TRBV9,-,-,TRBJ2-3,12,CASSGGSHTQYF,TGTGCCAGCAGCGGCGGTAGTCATACGCAGTATTTT
TRBV2,TRBD1,-,TRBJ1-1,15,CASGVDWDSYTEAFF,TGTGCCAGCGGAGTCGATTGGGACAGTTACACTGAAGCTTTCTTT
TRBV29-1,-,once,TRBJ2-6,15,CSVESRVAGANVLTF,TGCAGCGTTGAAAGCAGGGTAGCTGGGGCCAACGTCCTGACTTTC
TRBV7-8,TRBD2,-,TRBJ2-1,15,CASSLLLAGGDEQFF,TGTGCCAGCAGCCTCTTACTAGCGGGGGGCGATGAGCAGTTCTTC
TRBV30,-,-,TRBJ2-3,13,CAWSRGSTDTQYF,TGTGCCTGGAGTAGGGGCAGCACAGATACGCAGTATTTT
TRBV6-5,-,few,TRBJ1-3,14,CASSSAGSGNTIYF,TGTGCCAGCAGTTCGGCGGGTTCCGGAAACACCATATATTTT
TRBV14,-,-,TRBJ2-1,17,CASSQRRGAGSYNEQFF,TGTGCCAGCAGCCAAAGACGGGGGGCCGGTTCCTACAATGAGCAGTTCTTC
TRBV6-5,TRBD1,-,TRBJ2-1,14,CASTKRQGADEQFF,TGTGCCAGCACAAAAAGACAGGGGGCGGATGAGCAGTTCTTC
TRBV18,-,-,TRBJ2-5,15,CASSPEAGIQETQYF,TGTGCCAGCTCACCAGAGGCGGGGATCCAAGAGACCCAGTACTTC